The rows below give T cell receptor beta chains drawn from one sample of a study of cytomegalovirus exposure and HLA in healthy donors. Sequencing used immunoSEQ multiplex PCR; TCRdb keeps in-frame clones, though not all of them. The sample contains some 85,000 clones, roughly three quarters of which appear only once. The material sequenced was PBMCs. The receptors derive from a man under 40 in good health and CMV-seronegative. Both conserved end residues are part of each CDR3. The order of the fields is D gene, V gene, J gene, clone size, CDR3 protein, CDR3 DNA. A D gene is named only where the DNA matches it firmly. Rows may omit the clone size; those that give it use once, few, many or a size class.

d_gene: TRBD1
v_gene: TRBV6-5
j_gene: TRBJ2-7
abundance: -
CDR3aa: CASSYSDRSEQYF
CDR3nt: TGTGCCAGCAGTTACTCGGACAGGAGCGAGCAGTACTTC

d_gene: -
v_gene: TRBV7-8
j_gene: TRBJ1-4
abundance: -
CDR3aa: CASSRRNGEKLFF
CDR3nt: TGTGCCAGCAGCCGGAGAAACGGTGAAAAACTGTTTTTT

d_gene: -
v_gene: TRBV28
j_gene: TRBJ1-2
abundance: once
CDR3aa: CASSIGGADYGYTF
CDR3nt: TGTGCCAGCAGTATTGGGGGGGCGGACTATGGCTACACCTTC

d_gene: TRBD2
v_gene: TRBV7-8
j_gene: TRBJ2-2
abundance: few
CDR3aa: CASSPPGLAGVGGELFF
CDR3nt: TGTGCCAGCAGCCCACCCGGACTAGCGGGAGTGGGCGGGGAGCTGTTTTTT

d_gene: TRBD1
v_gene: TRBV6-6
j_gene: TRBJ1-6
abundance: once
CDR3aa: CASSADRGNSPLHF
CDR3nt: TGTGCCAGCAGTGCGGACAGGGGGAATTCACCCCTCCACTTT

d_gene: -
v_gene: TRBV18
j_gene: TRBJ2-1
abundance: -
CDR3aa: CASSPGAMSSYNEQFF
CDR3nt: TGTGCCAGCTCACCGGGAGCGATGAGCTCCTACAATGAGCAGTTCTTC

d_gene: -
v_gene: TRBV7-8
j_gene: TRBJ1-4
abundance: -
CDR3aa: CASSPARTNEKLFF
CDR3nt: TGTGCCAGCAGCCCTGCGAGAACTAATGAAAAACTGTTTTTT

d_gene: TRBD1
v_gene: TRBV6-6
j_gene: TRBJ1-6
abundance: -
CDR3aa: CASSRQGAFDSPLHF
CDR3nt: TGTGCCAGCAGTCGACAGGGGGCGTTTGATTCACCCCTCCACTTT

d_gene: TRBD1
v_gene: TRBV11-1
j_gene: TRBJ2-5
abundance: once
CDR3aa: CASSRQGVTQYF
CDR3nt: TGTGCCAGCAGTAGACAGGGGGTGACCCAGTACTTC

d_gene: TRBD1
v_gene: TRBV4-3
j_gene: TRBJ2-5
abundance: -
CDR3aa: CASSQLGQGVEEQYF
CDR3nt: TGCGCCAGCAGCCAATTGGGACAGGGGGTCGAAGAGCAGTACTTC

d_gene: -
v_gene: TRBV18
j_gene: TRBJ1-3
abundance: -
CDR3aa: CASSPPQGIGGNTIYF
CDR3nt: TGTGCCAGCTCACCACCCCAGGGAATCGGAGGAAACACCATATATTTT

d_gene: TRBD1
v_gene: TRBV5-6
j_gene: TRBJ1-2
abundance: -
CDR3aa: CASSSRDRTYGYTF
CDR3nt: TGTGCCAGCAGTTCCCGGGACAGGACTTACGGCTACACCTTC

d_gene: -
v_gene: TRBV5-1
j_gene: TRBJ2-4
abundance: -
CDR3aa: CASSLELAGGLSSGRRLAKNIQYF
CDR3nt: TGCGCCAGCAGCTTGGAGTTGGCAGGGGGCTTATCTAGCGGCCGCCGACTAGCCAAAAACATTCAGTACTTC

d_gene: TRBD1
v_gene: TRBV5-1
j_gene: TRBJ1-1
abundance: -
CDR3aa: CASSSGTGNKRMNTEAFF
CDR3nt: TGCGCCAGCAGCTCTGGGACAGGGAATAAAAGAATGAACACTGAAGCTTTCTTT

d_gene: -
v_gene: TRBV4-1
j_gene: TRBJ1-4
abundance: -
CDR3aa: CASSQARGNEKLFF
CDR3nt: TGCGCCAGCAGCCAAGCGCGGGGGAATGAAAAACTGTTTTTT

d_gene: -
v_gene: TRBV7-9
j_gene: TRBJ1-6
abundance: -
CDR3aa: CASSSRLVAPLHF
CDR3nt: TGTGCCAGCAGCTCCCGTCTTGTTGCACCCCTCCACTTT

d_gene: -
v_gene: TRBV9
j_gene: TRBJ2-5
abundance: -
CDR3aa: CASSVAYEREQYF
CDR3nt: TGTGCCAGCAGCGTAGCCTACGAGAGAGAGCAGTACTTC

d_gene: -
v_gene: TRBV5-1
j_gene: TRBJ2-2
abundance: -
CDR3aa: CASRTEGSNTGELFF
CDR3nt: TGCGCCAGCCGGACGGAGGGCTCCAACACCGGGGAGCTGTTTTTT

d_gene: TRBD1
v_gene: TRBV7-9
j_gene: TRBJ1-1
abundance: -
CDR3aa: CASSYRRTGFPEAFF
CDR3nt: TGTGCCAGCAGCTACCGCCGGACAGGGTTCCCTGAAGCTTTCTTT

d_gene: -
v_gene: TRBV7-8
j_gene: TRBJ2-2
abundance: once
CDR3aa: CASSPRDPGAGELFF
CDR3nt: TGTGCCAGCAGCCCCCGGGACCCGGGGGCCGGGGAGCTGTTTTTT

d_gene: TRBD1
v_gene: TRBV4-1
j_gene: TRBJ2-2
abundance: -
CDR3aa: CASSQVPGTEITGELFF
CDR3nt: TGCGCCAGCAGCCAAGTTCCCGGGACAGAGATCACCGGGGAGCTGTTTTTT

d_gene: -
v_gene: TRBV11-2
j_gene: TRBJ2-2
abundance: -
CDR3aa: CASSLKSLVGGTNTGELFF
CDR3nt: TGTGCCAGCAGCTTAAAGTCTCTGGTTGGCGGGACGAACACCGGGGAGCTGTTTTTT

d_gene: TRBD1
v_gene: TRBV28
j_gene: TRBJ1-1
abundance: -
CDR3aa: CASRLPQGGTEAFF
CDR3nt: TGTGCCAGCAGACTCCCACAGGGGGGTACTGAAGCTTTCTTT

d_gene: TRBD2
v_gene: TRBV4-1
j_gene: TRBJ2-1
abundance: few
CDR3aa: CASSQEVTSGRGQFF
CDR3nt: TGCGCCAGCAGCCAAGAAGTCACCAGCGGGAGAGGTCAGTTCTTC

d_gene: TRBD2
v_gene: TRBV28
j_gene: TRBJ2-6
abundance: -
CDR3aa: CASITSGRASGANVLTF
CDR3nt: TGTGCCAGCATTACTAGCGGGAGGGCGTCTGGGGCCAACGTCCTGACTTTC

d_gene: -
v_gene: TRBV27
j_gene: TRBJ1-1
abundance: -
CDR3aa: CASSLVPGRTEAFF
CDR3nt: TGTGCCAGCAGTTTGGTCCCAGGTCGAACTGAAGCTTTCTTT

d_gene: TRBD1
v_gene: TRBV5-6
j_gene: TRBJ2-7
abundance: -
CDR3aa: CASSLRDRGYEQYF
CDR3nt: TGTGCCAGCAGCTTGCGGGACAGGGGATACGAGCAGTACTTC

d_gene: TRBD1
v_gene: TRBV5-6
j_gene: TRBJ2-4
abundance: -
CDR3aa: CASSVQGSKNIQYF
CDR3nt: TGTGCCAGCAGCGTACAGGGGAGCAAAAACATTCAGTACTTC

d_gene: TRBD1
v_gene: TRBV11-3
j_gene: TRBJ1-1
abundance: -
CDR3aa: CASSSQGDTEAFF
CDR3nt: TGTGCCAGCAGCTCCCAGGGGGACACTGAAGCTTTCTTT

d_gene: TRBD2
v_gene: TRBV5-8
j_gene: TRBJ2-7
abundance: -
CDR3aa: CASSGGTSGPYEQYF
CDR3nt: TGTGCCAGCAGCGGCGGGACTAGCGGCCCCTACGAGCAGTACTTC

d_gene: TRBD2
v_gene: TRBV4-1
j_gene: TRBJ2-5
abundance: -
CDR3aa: CASSQVQLAGVETQYF
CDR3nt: TGCGCCAGCAGCCAAGTACAACTAGCGGGAGTAGAGACCCAGTACTTC

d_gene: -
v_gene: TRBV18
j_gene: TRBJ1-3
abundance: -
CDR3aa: CASSPPVVDTIYF
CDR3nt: TGTGCCAGCTCACCACCAGTAGTAGACACCATATATTTT

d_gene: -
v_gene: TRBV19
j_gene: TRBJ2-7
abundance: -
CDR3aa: CASSTDQGTHEQYF
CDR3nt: TGTGCCAGTAGTACCGATCAGGGGACCCACGAGCAGTACTTC

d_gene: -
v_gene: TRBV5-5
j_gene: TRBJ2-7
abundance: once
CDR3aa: CASSLGGLGGTYEQYF
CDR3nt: TGTGCCAGCAGCTTGGGGGGGTTGGGGGGAACCTACGAGCAGTACTTC

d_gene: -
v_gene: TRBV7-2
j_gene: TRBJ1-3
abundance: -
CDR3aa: CASSLIAGNTIYF
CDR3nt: TGTGCCAGCAGCTTAATAGCTGGAAACACCATATATTTT

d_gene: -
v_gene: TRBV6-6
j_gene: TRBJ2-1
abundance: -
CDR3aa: CASSYIPGSYNEQFF
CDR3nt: TGTGCCAGCAGTTACATCCCAGGGTCCTACAATGAGCAGTTCTTC

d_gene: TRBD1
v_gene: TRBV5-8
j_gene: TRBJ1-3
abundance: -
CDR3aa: CASSHDRGINTIYF
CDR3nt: TGTGCCAGCAGTCACGACAGGGGGATAAACACCATATATTTT

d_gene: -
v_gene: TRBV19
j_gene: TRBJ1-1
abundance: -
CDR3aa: CASSIGRFTEAFF
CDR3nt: TGTGCCAGTAGTATAGGGCGGTTTACTGAAGCTTTCTTT

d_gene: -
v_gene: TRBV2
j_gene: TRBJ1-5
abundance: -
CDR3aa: CASKGPGQQPQHF
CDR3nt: TGTGCCAGCAAGGGCCCAGGGCAACAGCCCCAGCACTTT

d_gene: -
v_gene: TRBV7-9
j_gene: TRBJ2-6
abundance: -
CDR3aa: CASSQDRFGANVLTF
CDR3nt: TGTGCCAGCAGCCAAGACAGGTTTGGGGCCAACGTCCTGACTTTC

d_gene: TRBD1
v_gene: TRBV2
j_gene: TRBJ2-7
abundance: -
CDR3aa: CATYRDRAYYEQYF
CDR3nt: TGTGCCACATACCGGGACAGGGCTTACTACGAGCAGTACTTC

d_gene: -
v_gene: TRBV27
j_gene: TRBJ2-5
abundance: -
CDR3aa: CASSLKEQYF
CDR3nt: TGTGCCAGCAGTTTAAAAGAGCAGTACTTC

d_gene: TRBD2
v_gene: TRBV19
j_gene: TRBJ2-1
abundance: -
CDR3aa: CASSSSSGGPNEQFF
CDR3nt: TGTGCCAGTAGTAGCTCTAGCGGGGGGCCTAATGAGCAGTTCTTC

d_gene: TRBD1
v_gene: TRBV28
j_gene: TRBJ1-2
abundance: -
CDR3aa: CASSSPTRDRGCYTF
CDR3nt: TGTGCCAGCAGTTCACCTACTAGGGACAGGGGGTGCTACACCTTC

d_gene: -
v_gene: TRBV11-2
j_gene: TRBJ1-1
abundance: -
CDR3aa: CASSSRPAGAGTEAFF
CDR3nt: TGTGCCAGCAGCTCTAGGCCCGCAGGGGCGGGCACTGAAGCTTTCTTT

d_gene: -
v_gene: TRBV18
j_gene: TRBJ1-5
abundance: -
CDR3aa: CASSLQDSKNNQPQHF
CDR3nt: TGTGCCAGCTCACTCCAGGACAGCAAAAACAATCAGCCCCAGCATTTT

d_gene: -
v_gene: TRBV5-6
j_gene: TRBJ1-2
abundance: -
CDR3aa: CASSLGGGGYTF
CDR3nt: TGTGCCAGCAGCTTGGGAGGGGGAGGCTACACCTTC